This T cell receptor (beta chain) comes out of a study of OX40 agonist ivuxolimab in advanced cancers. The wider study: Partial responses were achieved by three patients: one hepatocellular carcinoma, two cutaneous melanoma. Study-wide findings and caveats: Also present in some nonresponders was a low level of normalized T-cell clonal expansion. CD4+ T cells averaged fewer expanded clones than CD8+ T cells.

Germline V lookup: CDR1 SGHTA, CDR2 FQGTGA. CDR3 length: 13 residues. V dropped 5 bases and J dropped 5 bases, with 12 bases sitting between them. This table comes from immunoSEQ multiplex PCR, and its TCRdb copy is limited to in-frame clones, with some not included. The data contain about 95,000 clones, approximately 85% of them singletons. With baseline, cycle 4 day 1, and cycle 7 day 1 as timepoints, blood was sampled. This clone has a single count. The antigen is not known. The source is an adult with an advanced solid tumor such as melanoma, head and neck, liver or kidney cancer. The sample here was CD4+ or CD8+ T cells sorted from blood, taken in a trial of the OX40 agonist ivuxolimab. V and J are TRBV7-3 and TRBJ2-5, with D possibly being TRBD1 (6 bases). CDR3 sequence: CASSQGLGETQYF. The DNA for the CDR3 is TGTGCCAGCAGCCAGGGGTTGGGGGAGACCCAGTACTTC. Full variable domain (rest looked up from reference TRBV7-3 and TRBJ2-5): GAGVSQTPSNKVTEKGKYVELRCDPISGHTALYWYRQSLGQGPEFLIYFQGTGAADDSGLPNDRFFAVRPEGSVSTLKIQRTERGDSAVYLCASSQGLGETQYFGPGTRLLVL.